This T cell receptor (beta chain) was profiled in a study of beta chain features in type 1 diabetes. Study context: Age, gender, cell numbers and subset yield matched between patients and controls. Whole-study findings and limits: More deletions and fewer insertions at VDJ junctions were found in patients with type 1 diabetes.

It was via CD45RO/CCR7/CD25/CD127/CD95/CD27 that CD4+ naive, central memory, regulatory and stem cell-like memory cells were sorted. All sorted populations exceeded 95% purity. V lost 4 bases, J lost 11 bases, and 15 bases stayed unmatched. The germline gives CDR1 MNHEY, CDR2 SVGAGI. CDR3 length: 15 residues. With respect to this clone: Its specificity is unknown.

TCRB transcripts that were expressed got sequenced, as all of the isolated RNA had been reverse transcribed. Measured with immunoSEQ multiplex PCR; TCRdb has only the in-frame clones, and not every one. This sample yields about 330,000 clones, of which around 10% are seen a single time; about 0.014% belongs to the top ten. This TCR derives from a woman aged 25-40 years in good health. The sequencing input was naive CD4+ T cells from blood. The chain uses TRBV6-5 and TRBJ1-1, with 8 bases aligning to TRBD1. CDR3 bases: TGTGCCAGCAGTTCCGAACAGGGTAGGACAGGGAGGGCTTTCTTT. It specifies CASSSEQGRTGRAFF.